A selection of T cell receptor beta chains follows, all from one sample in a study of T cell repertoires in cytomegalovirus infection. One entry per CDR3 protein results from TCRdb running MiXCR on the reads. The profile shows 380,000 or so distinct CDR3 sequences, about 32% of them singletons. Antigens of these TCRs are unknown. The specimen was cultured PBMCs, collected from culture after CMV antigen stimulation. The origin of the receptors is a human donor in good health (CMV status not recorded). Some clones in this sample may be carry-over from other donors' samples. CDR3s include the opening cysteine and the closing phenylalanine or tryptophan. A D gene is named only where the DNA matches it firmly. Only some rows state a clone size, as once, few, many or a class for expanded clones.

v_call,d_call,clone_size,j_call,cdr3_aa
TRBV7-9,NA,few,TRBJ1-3,CAGAAGNTIYF
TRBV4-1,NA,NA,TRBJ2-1,CASSPEELSSYNEQFF
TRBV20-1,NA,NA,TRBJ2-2,CSAPPGGAGELFF
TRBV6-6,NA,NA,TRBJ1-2,CASSNRDLSGGYTF
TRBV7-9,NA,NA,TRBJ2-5,CASASGETQYF
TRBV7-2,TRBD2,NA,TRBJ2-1,CASSSGTSGRSYNEQFF
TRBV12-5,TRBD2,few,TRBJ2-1,CASGTGTSGSKDEQFF
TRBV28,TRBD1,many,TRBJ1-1,CASSSLGKWHRGNTEAFF
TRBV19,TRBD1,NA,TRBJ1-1,CASSRDRINSEAFF
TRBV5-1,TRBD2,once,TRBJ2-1,CASSLTSEYNEQFF
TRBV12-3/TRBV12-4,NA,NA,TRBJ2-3,CASSQRFPDTQYF
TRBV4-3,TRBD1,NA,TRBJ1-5,CASSQTQGGGYQPQHF
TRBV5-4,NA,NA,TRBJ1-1,CASSLALGENTEAFF
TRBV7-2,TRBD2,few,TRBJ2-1,CASSLQLAGDNEQFF
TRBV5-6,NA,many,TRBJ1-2,CASKHREVYGYTF
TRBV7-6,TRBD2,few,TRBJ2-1,CASSLGLAGGGGQFF
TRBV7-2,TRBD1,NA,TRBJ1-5,CASSIRTGTGYPLNQPQHF
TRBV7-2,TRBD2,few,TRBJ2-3,CASSSTSAVGTDTQYF
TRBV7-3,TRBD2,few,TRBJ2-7,CASSLSLAGPYEQYF
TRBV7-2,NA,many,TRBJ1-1,CASSYGPSNTEAFF
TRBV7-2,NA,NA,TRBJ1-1,CASSLSNLGTEAFF
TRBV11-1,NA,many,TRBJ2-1,CASSARDSTGEQFF
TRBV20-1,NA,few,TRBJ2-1,CSAPAGQSSYNEQFF
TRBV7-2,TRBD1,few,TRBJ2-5,CASSLGGQGSETQYF
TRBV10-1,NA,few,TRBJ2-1,CASSDGAVNNEQFF
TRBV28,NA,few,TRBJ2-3,CASRTRATDTQYF
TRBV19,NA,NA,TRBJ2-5,CASSIGAGALETQYF
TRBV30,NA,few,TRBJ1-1,CAWSKGTANTEAFF
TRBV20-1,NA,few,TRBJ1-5,CSARRGHRGMDQPQHF
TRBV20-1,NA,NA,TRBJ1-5,CSASRGSNQPQHF
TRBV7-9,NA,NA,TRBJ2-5,CASSVRGETQYF
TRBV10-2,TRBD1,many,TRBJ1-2,CATGQGWGSNYGYTF
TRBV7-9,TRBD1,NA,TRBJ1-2,CASSSRGQGEVGERGYTF
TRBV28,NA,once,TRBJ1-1,CASRDTMNTEAFF
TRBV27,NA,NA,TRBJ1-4,CASSLGGGDHEKLFF
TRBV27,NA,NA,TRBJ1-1,CASSLSIRRNTEAFF
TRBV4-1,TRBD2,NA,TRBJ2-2,CASSLTSGTVGTGELFF